The present entry profiles one T cell receptor beta chain with its context. These data originate in a study of blood T cell repertoires in COVID-19. Under the authors' procedure: It was from reference gene primer amplification that nucleated cell counts were estimated. Repertoires were generated with immunoSEQ multiplex PCR, while TCRdb's copy carries only in-frame clones and drops some. From that table come the V and J calls and clone size; the DNA was used to work out D and trimming. In the table there are roughly 250,000 clones, roughly 85% of which are singletons. This sequence was found in a man aged 35 to 55 with acute or convalescent COVID-19. Sample: peripheral blood.

The CDR3 protein is CAWNGLETQYF. CDR3 bases: TGTGCCTGGAACGGTCTGGAGACCCAGTACTTC. The chain recombines TRBV30 with TRBJ2-5, with no clear D. This CDR3 has 11 amino acids. Germline loops: CDR1 GTSNPN, CDR2 SVGIG (reference sequence). Trimming cost V 4 bases and J 5 bases, with 8 bases left between them.